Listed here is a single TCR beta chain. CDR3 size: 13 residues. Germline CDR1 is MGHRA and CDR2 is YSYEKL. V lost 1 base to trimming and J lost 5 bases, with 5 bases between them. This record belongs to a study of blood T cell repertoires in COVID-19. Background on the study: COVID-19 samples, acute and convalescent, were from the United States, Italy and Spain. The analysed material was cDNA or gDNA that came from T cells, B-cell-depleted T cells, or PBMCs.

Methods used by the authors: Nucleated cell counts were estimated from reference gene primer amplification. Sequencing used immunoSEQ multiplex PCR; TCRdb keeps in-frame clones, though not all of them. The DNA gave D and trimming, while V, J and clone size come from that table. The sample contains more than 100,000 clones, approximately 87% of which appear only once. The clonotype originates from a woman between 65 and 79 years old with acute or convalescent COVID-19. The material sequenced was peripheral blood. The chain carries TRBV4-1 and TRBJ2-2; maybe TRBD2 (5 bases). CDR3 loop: CASSQAGTGELFF. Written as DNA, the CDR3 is TGCGCCAGCAGCCAAGCGGGGACCGGGGAGCTGTTTTTT.